These 30 T cell receptor beta chains were sequenced from one sample in a study of HIV-infected patients and healthy controls. Reverse transcription used approximately 500 ng RNA and constant-region primers for alpha and beta. Alpha and beta chain libraries were made separately by chain-specific third strand synthesis with multiplexing indices. Each CDR3 protein gets one entry after TCRdb re-called the 5' RACE reads with MiXCR. The sample has approximately 11,000 distinct CDR3 sequences, roughly 5.6% seen once. Antiretroviral therapy had run roughly three months, about 14 weeks, before follow-up blood collection. All unsorted peripheral T cells were captured because whole blood was used without fractionation. Sequencing used blood, obtained during antiretroviral therapy. The receptors were sampled from an adult with HIV infection. The donor label of this sample is uncertain.

Many counts were recorded for this clonotype. The genes are TRBV6-6 and TRBJ1-6; TRBD1 agrees at 8 bases. V shed 4 bases, J shed 11 bases, and the junction held 10 bases outside the gene matches. The CDR3 has 15 residues. Germline CDR1 reads MNHNY; CDR2 reads SVGAGI (reference sequence). This chain's CDR3 is CASSSGQGPFAPLHF. The CDR3 nucleotides are TGTGCCAGCAGTTCCGGACAGGGCCCCTTTGCACCCCTCCACTTT.

This clonotype was counted many times. The chain carries TRBV4-2 and TRBJ1-1, with 9 positions matching TRBD1. The CDR3 totals 16 residues. CDR1 is LGHNA, CDR2 YNFKEQ, per germline. V lost 1 base to trimming and J lost 6 bases; unmatched junction nucleotides: 9. In nucleotides, the CDR3 is TGTGCCAGCAGCCAAGGGGGAGGGGACAGGGTACCTGAAGCTTTCTTT. Translating it yields CASSQGGGDRVPEAFF.

There are many counts of this clonotype. The V call is TRBV19, the J call TRBJ1-4, with 9 bases aligning to TRBD1. The ends lost 8 bases at V and 6 bases at J; junction bases unmatched: 7. The germline V gene has CDR1 LNHDA and CDR2 SQIVND (reference sequence). This CDR3 contains 14 residues. CDR3 amino acids: CASSRQGVYEKLFF. CDR3 nucleotide sequence: TGTGCCAGTTCTAGACAGGGGGTTTATGAAAAACTGTTTTTT.

Many counts were recorded for this clonotype. This may stem from a read error, because a much larger clone lies one nucleotide away. The chain links TRBV5-6 to TRBJ1-1; D might be TRBD1 (5 bases). This CDR3 region has 14 residues. Trimming removed 0 bases from V and 6 bases from J, with 12 bases in between. Germline CDR1 SGHDT, CDR2 YYEEEE. This CDR3 is CASSLVGDSAEAFF. CDR3 DNA: TGTGCCAGCAGCTTGGTGGGTGACAGTGCTGAAGCTTTCTTT.

This clonotype came up many times. This rearrangement joins TRBV12-3 or TRBV12-4 to TRBJ2-1; D remains unclear. The germline V and J ends were trimmed by 1 base and 4 bases, with 5 bases remaining between them. The CDR3 has 13 residues. Written as DNA, the CDR3 is TGTGCCAGCAGTTTAGAGACATACAATGAGCAGTTCTTC. This translates into CASSLETYNEQFF.

This clonotype was seen many times. The chain uses TRBV24-1 and TRBJ2-7; D is perhaps TRBD2 (6 bases). The V end was cut by 3 bases, the J end by 3 bases, with 11 bases between. CDR3 length: 14 residues. CDR1 and CDR2 (germline): KGHDR, SFDVKD. CDR3 in amino acids: CATSDGGLNYEQYF. The CDR3 DNA reads TGTGCCACCAGTGATGGGGGACTGAACTACGAGCAGTACTTC.

This clonotype was detected many times. This chain uses TRBV6-6 with TRBJ1-5; possible D gene TRBD1, 5 bases. From germline, CDR1 is MNHNY and CDR2 SVGAGI (reference sequence). Trimming took off 5 bases at V and 1 base at J, with 9 bases between the two ends. This CDR3 is 14 amino acids long. CDR3 residues: CASSPAGSNQPQHF. The CDR3 region has the DNA TGTGCCAGCAGTCCTGCAGGGAGCAATCAGCCCCAGCATTTT.

This clonotype is medium-sized in the sample. The CDR3 DNA reads as TGTGCCAGCAGCCAGGAACAGGGTACCTATGGCTACACCTTC. This sequence encodes CASSQEQGTYGYTF. J is TRBJ1-2 and V is TRBV4-2; D possibly corresponds to TRBD1 (6 bases). The CDR3 length is 14 residues. V dropped 3 bases and J dropped 4 bases, with 12 bases sitting between them. Germline V gene lookup returns CDR1 LGHNA and CDR2 YNFKEQ.

This clonotype was detected only a few times. The rearrangement uses TRBV7-2 and TRBJ2-5; D possibly corresponds to TRBD2 (6 bases). The CDR3 loop spans 15 amino acids. Germline loops: CDR1 SGHTA, CDR2 FQGNSA. Trimming stripped 1 base from V and 4 bases from J, with 13 bases between. CDR3 nucleotide sequence: TGTGCCAGCAGCTTAGGAGGACGGGGGAGAGAGACCCAGTACTTC. This sequence encodes CASSLGGRGRETQYF.

This clonotype was seen many times. CDR3 amino acids: CASSPSEGGSLPGPQHF. The CDR3 DNA is TGTGCCAGCAGCCCCAGCGAGGGGGGGTCCCTTCCGGGGCCCCAGCATTTT. This rearrangement joins TRBV11-2 to TRBJ1-5, with D possibly TRBD1 on 6 matching bases. The germline V gene has CDR1 SGHAT and CDR2 FQNNGV. Trimming took 5 bases from V and 9 from J, leaving 26 bases between them. This CDR3 is 17 amino acids long.

This clonotype was seen a few times. V gene TRBV2 combines with J gene TRBJ2-7; the match to TRBD1 covers 7 bases. CDR1 is SNHLY, CDR2 FYNNEI, per germline. V dropped 3 bases and J dropped 1; count of bases not matched to a gene: 0. The CDR3 extends over 13 amino acids. The CDR3: CASSDRGSYEQYF. CDR3 bases: TGTGCCAGCAGTGACAGGGGGTCCTACGAGCAGTACTTC.

The chain combines TRBV5-6 with TRBJ2-1; TRBD2 agrees at 8 bases. In germline, CDR1 is SGHDT, CDR2 YYEEEE. The V segment lost 0 bases and the J segment 0 bases; nucleotides outside the gene matches: 2. The CDR3 is 16 amino acids. Written as DNA, the CDR3 is TGTGCCAGCAGCTTGGTGAGCGGGAGCTCCTACAATGAGCAGTTCTTC. Its translation is CASSLVSGSSYNEQFF.

This rearrangement joins TRBV7-6 to TRBJ1-5; D is unclear. This CDR3 is built from 12 residues. Trimming took off 6 bases at V and 9 bases at J, with 12 bases between the two ends. Germline loops: CDR1 SGHVS, CDR2 FNYEAQ. The CDR3, as DNA: TGTGCCAGCAGATCAGAGGAGGGGCCCCAGCATTTT. Translation: CASRSEEGPQHF.

Worth noting for this clonotype: Without the conserved terminal phenylalanine or tryptophan, this CDR3 likely stems from a read error. This chain links TRBV30 with TRBJ2-7, with D perhaps matching TRBD1 (6 bases). The CDR3 totals 14 residues. CDR1 and CDR2 (germline): GTSNPN, SVGIG (reference sequence). Trimming pared 1 base from V and 2 bases from J, leaving 12 bases between. This CDR3 reads CAWSAGVPPYEQYL. CDR3 nucleotides: TGTGCCTGGAGTGCAGGGGTTCCGCCCTACGAGCAGTACCTC.

The sample holds many counts of this clonotype. The rearrangement joins TRBV4-2 to TRBJ2-1, with 8 bases fitting TRBD1. Trimming removed 7 bases from V and 5 bases from J; junction bases left unmatched: 16. Germline CDR1 LGHNA, CDR2 YNFKEQ. The CDR3 has 17 amino acids. The CDR3 nucleotides read TGTGCCAGCACTCAGGGGGCCCAGGGGTCCCGCAACAATGAGCAGTTCTTC. Residues: CASTQGAQGSRNNEQFF.

This clonotype has more than one count but fewer than ten. This chain links TRBV14 with TRBJ2-7; 9 bases agree with TRBD2. The V gene's germline CDR1 is SGHDN and CDR2 FVKESK. The CDR3 is made up of 13 amino acids. The trim removed 1 base at V and 9 bases at J, leaving 4 bases unmatched. CDR3 sequence: CASSQVTTSGQYF. The CDR3, as DNA: TGTGCCAGCAGCCAAGTGACGACTAGCGGGCAGTACTTC.

In its sample, this clonotype ranks as medium-sized. This chain uses TRBV10-2 with TRBJ2-1; no definite D call. The CDR3 sequence is 14 residues long. Germline V lookup: CDR1 WSHSY, CDR2 SAAADI. V was clipped by 5 bases and J by 6 bases, with 14 bases between them. The CDR3 loop is CASSFLDAINEQFF. The CDR3 DNA follows: TGCGCCAGCAGTTTTCTAGATGCGATCAATGAGCAGTTCTTC.

This clonotype was seen ten or more times. The chain has TRBV7-2 and TRBJ2-5; 7 bases align to TRBD2. V shed 7 bases and J 4 bases; nucleotides not matched to a gene: 3. The CDR3 length is 12 residues. Germline CDR1 SGHTA, CDR2 FQGNSA. The CDR3 DNA reads TGTGCCAGCAAGGGAGGGCCAGAGACCCAGTACTTC. It is translated as CASKGGPETQYF.

This clonotype was detected ten times or more. The rearrangement uses TRBV7-6 and TRBJ2-1; the D gene is possibly TRBD2 (5 bases). Trimming left V 5 bases short and J 4 bases short, with 6 bases between. The CDR3 has 12 residues. Germline CDR1 and CDR2: SGHVS and FNYEAQ. The CDR3 region is CASSRGYNEQFF. The CDR3 coding sequence is TGTGCCAGCAGCCGCGGGTACAATGAGCAGTTCTTC.

This clonotype has ten or more counts. The rearrangement joins TRBV7-9 to TRBJ2-1; no clear D gene. The CDR3 consists of 11 residues. Germline-derived CDR1 and CDR2 are SEHNR and FQNEAQ (reference sequence). Trimming stripped 4 bases from V and 8 bases from J, with 6 bases between. CDR3 amino acids: CASSSDDEQFF. The CDR3 coding sequence is TGTGCCAGCAGCTCCGACGATGAGCAGTTCTTC.

This clonotype is labeled as medium-sized. The chain carries TRBV6-5 and TRBJ1-5, with unresolved D. Germline-derived CDR1 and CDR2 are MNHEY and SVGAGI. The CDR3 spans 13 residues. Between the trimmed V and J ends, which lost 6 bases and 3 bases, there was a span of 9 bases. The DNA for the CDR3 is TGTGCCAGCAGGGGCCCGATCAATCAGCCCCAGCATTTT. Its protein is CASRGPINQPQHF.

This clonotype was recorded many times. The chain carries TRBV6-5 and TRBJ2-6, with a weak D call TRBD2 (6 bases). The germline V gene encodes CDR1 MNHEY and CDR2 SVGAGI. V gave up 6 bases and J gave up 2 bases, with 17 bases separating them. This CDR3 spans 17 amino acids. CDR3 region: CASSRWAGGAGANVLTF. The DNA of the CDR3 is TGTGCCAGCAGCCGATGGGCCGGAGGGGCTGGGGCCAACGTCCTGACTTTC.

There are many counts of this clonotype. J is TRBJ2-3 and V is TRBV10-3; 12 positions agree with TRBD2. CDR3 size: 14 residues. Germline V gene data show CDR1 as ENHRY and CDR2 as SYGVKD. Trimming took 8 bases from V and 5 from J; bases not matched to a gene: 5. Written as DNA, the CDR3 is TGTGCCATCGGAAAGACTAGCGGGGGAGATACGCAGTATTTT. As protein: CAIGKTSGGDTQYF.

Within the sample, this clonotype is medium-sized (0.01 to 0.1%). The chain couples TRBV27 to TRBJ1-2; 8 bases are shared with TRBD1. CDR3 length: 15 residues. Germline V gene lookup returns CDR1 MNHEY and CDR2 SMNVEV (reference sequence). The V segment lost 5 bases and the J segment 4 bases; nucleotides outside the gene matches: 9. The CDR3 here is CASSGEGRGLYGYTF. The CDR3 DNA sequence: TGTGCCAGCAGTGGGGAGGGCAGGGGGCTCTATGGCTACACCTTC.

Relative to its sample, this clonotype is medium-sized. The chain has TRBV7-8 and TRBJ2-3; maybe TRBD1 (6 bases). V was clipped by 3 bases and J by 0 bases, with 19 bases between them. The length of the CDR3 is 18 residues. Germline assignment: CDR1 SGHVS and CDR2 FQNEAQ. CDR3: CASSFLPGGGASTDTQYF. The CDR3 DNA reads as TGTGCCAGCAGCTTCTTGCCTGGGGGCGGTGCTAGCACAGATACGCAGTATTTT.

This clonotype was recorded at least ten times. This chain joins TRBV12-3 or TRBV12-4 and TRBJ2-1, with a possible D match to TRBD1 (6 bases). The CDR3 contains 13 residues. V gave up 8 bases and J gave up 5 bases, with 13 bases separating them. The CDR3 protein is CASGEQGHNEQFF. The CDR3 DNA is TGTGCCAGCGGCGAACAGGGCCACAATGAGCAGTTCTTC.

The chain recombines TRBV12-3 or TRBV12-4 with TRBJ1-1; D not certain. Trimming removed 5 bases at V and 4 bases at J, with 20 bases between. There are 16 residues in the CDR3. In DNA form, the CDR3 reads TGTGCCAGCAGTCCCACTGGGGATGATGTGGGCACTGAAGCTTTCTTT. Residues: CASSPTGDDVGTEAFF.

This chain links TRBV18 with TRBJ1-2, with D possibly TRBD1 on 6 matching bases. The CDR3 length is 15 residues. Germline V CDR1 and CDR2: KGHSH, LQKENI. The V end lost 6 bases, the J end lost 2 bases, and 16 bases lay between the germline ends. The CDR3 sequence is CASSRGDTSNYGYTF. For the CDR3, the DNA is TGTGCCAGCTCGCGAGGGGACACATCAAACTATGGCTACACCTTC.

Many counts were recorded for this clonotype. The chain is built from TRBV10-3 and TRBJ2-5; a weak D match, TRBD2 (5 bases). The CDR3 is 13 residues long. Germline CDR1 reads ENHRY; CDR2 reads SYGVKD. Trimming shortened V by 11 bases and J by 1 base, and 14 bases separated the two germline ends. For the CDR3, the DNA is TGTGCCGTCCCGGACGGGGTCCAAGAGACCCAGTACTTC. Translating gives CAVPDGVQETQYF.

This clonotype appeared a few times. The chain recombines TRBV7-3 with TRBJ1-1; possible D gene TRBD1, 5 bases. Trimming pared 0 bases from V and 3 bases from J, leaving 8 bases between. Germline V lookup: CDR1 SGHTA, CDR2 FQGTGA. The CDR3 is 14 residues long. The CDR3 sequence is CASSLTLGDTEAFF. In DNA form, the CDR3 reads TGTGCCAGCAGCTTAACGTTAGGGGACACTGAAGCTTTCTTT.